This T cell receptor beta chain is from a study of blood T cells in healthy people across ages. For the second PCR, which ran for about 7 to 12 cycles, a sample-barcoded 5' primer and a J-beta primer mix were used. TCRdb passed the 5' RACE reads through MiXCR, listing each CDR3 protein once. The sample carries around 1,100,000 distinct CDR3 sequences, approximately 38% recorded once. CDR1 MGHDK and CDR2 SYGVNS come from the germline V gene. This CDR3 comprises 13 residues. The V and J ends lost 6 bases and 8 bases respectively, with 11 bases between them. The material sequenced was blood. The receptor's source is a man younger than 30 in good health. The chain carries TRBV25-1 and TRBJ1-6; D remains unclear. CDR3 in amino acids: CASSETTYSPLHF. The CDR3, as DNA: TGTGCCAGCAGCGAGACAACTTATTCACCCCTCCACTTT.